This T cell receptor (beta chain) appears in the sequencing data of a study of cytomegalovirus exposure and HLA in healthy donors. PCR primers comprised 60 Vbeta and 13 Jbeta primers. TCRdb's table, derived via immunoSEQ multiplex PCR, lists solely in-frame clones and lacks some. The sample yields approximately 120,000 clones, about 78% seen once. The CDR3 is 16 amino acids. The junction had 10 bases not matched to a gene; V was cut back by 4 bases and J by 6 bases. In germline, CDR1 is SNHLY, CDR2 FYNNEI. This receptor was identified in a man aged 45 to 65 in good health and CMV-seronegative. The rearrangement uses TRBV2 and TRBJ2-2; 8 bases map to TRBD2. Sequencing input: PBMCs. CDR3 nucleotide sequence: TGTGCCAGCAGTGTGGACGGGAGGGGGACCTCCGGGGAGCTGTTTTTT. It encodes CASSVDGRGTSGELFF.